A selection of T cell receptor beta chains follows, all from one sample in a study of blood T cell repertoires in COVID-19. Assay used: immunoSEQ multiplex PCR; TCRdb lists only in-frame clones, some missing. Among roughly 140,000 clones listed, 75% to 90% were seen once. Material: peripheral blood. The receptor set was obtained from a woman aged 50 to 60 with acute or convalescent COVID-19. Both conserved end residues are part of each CDR3. D genes are given only for firm matches. Only some rows state a clone size, as once, few, many or a class for expanded clones.

>NA|NA|TRBV19|TRBJ2-7
CASSDLGASYEQYF
TGTGCCAGTAGCGACCTTGGAGCCTCCTACGAGCAGTACTTC
>NA|TRBD1|TRBV10-3|TRBJ2-3
CAISGQGDTQYF
TGTGCCATCAGTGGACAGGGGGATACGCAGTATTTT
>once|NA|TRBV19|TRBJ2-1
CASSIIVQANNEQFF
TGTGCCAGTAGTATCATTGTCCAGGCTAACAATGAGCAGTTCTTC
>NA|NA|TRBV6-5|TRBJ1-6
CASSYGRRRSPLHF
TGTGCCAGCAGTTACGGGCGTCGTCGATCACCCCTCCACTTT
>NA|TRBD2|TRBV7-6|TRBJ2-2
CASSLLGLAAGGELFF
TGTGCCAGCAGCTTACTCGGACTAGCGGCGGGCGGGGAGCTGTTTTTT
>NA|NA|TRBV11-3|TRBJ1-4
CASSPPSEQVNEKLFF
TGTGCCAGCAGCCCCCCCTCGGAACAGGTAAATGAAAAACTGTTTTTT
>NA|NA|TRBV7-9|TRBJ1-2
CASSLGSQNYGYTF
TGTGCCAGCAGCTTAGGTTCGCAGAACTATGGCTACACCTTC
>NA|TRBD2|TRBV5-5|TRBJ2-2
CASSPRLAGGYTGELFF
TGTGCCAGCAGCCCGCGACTAGCGGGGGGTTACACCGGGGAGCTGTTTTTT
>NA|NA|TRBV28|TRBJ1-2
CASSFAGNRDNYGYTF
TGTGCCAGCAGTTTCGCCGGGAACCGAGATAACTATGGCTACACCTTC
>NA|NA|TRBV20-1|TRBJ1-1
CSVDTLEAFF
TGCAGTGTTGACACCTTAGAAGCTTTCTTT
>once|NA|TRBV5-1|TRBJ2-3
CASSLTGAGHTQYF
TGCGCCAGCAGCTTGACGGGAGCAGGGCATACGCAGTATTTT
>few|NA|TRBV18|TRBJ1-5
CASSPGTIGQPQHF
TGTGCCAGCTCCCCCGGGACAATTGGTCAGCCCCAGCATTTT
>NA|NA|TRBV25-1|TRBJ1-2
CASSDRQGGYTF
TGTGCCAGCAGTGATCGGCAGGGGGGCTACACCTTC
>NA|TRBD1|TRBV18|TRBJ1-1
CASSPPGTVGTEAFF
TGTGCCAGCTCCCCTCCCGGGACAGTCGGGACTGAAGCTTTCTTT
>NA|NA|TRBV7-3|TRBJ1-1
CASSLAGNTEAFF
TGTGCCAGCAGCTTAGCAGGGAACACTGAAGCTTTCTTT
>few|TRBD1|TRBV11-2|TRBJ2-4
CASSLNRGFQNIQYF
TGTGCCAGCAGCTTGAACAGGGGATTCCAAAACATTCAGTACTTC
>NA|NA|TRBV19|TRBJ1-5
CASSALGSSNQPQHF
TGTGCCAGTAGCGCTTTGGGGAGTAGCAATCAGCCCCAGCATTTT
>NA|NA|TRBV6-5|TRBJ1-5
CASSYSINAGNQPQHF
TGTGCCAGCAGTTACTCGATCAATGCGGGCAATCAGCCCCAGCATTTT
>few|NA|TRBV6-5|TRBJ1-3
CASRSGGGNTIYF
TGTGCCAGCAGGTCGGGGGGTGGAAACACCATATATTTT
>NA|TRBD1|TRBV5-1|TRBJ1-2
CASSPEGRDRPFLGYTF
TGCGCCAGCAGCCCCGAGGGCCGGGACAGGCCATTTTTGGGCTACACCTTC
>NA|NA|TRBV14|TRBJ2-1
CASSQVLWSSYNEQFF
TGTGCCAGCAGCCAAGTGCTCTGGAGCTCCTACAATGAGCAGTTCTTC
>few|NA|TRBV28|TRBJ1-2
CASAGNYGYTF
TGTGCCAGCGCGGGAAACTATGGCTACACCTTC
>NA|NA|TRBV6-6|TRBJ2-7
CASSRLSDEQYF
TGTGCCAGCAGTCGCCTCTCCGACGAGCAGTACTTC
>NA|NA|TRBV7-9|TRBJ2-5
CASSLLDSPQETQYF
TGTGCCAGCAGCTTACTAGATTCCCCCCAAGAGACCCAGTACTTC
>NA|TRBD1|TRBV19|TRBJ1-3
CASSISWGTGGNTIYF
TGTGCCAGTAGTATATCTTGGGGGACAGGTGGAAACACCATATATTTT
>NA|NA|TRBV5-6|TRBJ2-1
CASSLIQLGNEQFF
TGTGCCAGCAGCTTAATACAGCTGGGTAATGAGCAGTTCTTC
>few|NA|TRBV25-1|TRBJ1-1
CASSWGVGTEAFF
TGTGCCAGCAGCTGGGGGGTCGGGACTGAAGCTTTCTTT
>NA|TRBD1|TRBV6-1|TRBJ1-4
CASSEGIRTGAEKLFF
TGTGCCAGCAGTGAAGGGATCCGGACAGGGGCTGAAAAACTGTTTTTT
>once|NA|TRBV5-1|TRBJ1-1
CASSAGTPNTEAFF
TGCGCCAGCAGCGCCGGGACACCGAACACTGAAGCTTTCTTT
>NA|TRBD1|TRBV6-1|TRBJ1-1
CASSDIRQGYTEAFF
TGTGCCAGCAGTGACATAAGACAGGGATACACTGAAGCTTTCTTT
>NA|NA|TRBV19|TRBJ2-7
CASSMGSGWAYEQYF
TGTGCCAGTAGTATGGGGTCAGGGTGGGCCTACGAGCAGTACTTC
>NA|TRBD2|TRBV6-5|TRBJ2-7
CASSPRLASHEQYF
TGTGCCAGCAGCCCCAGACTAGCGAGCCACGAGCAGTACTTC
>NA|NA|TRBV5-1|TRBJ2-5
CASSPTTPTGETQYF
TGCGCCAGCAGCCCTACCACCCCCACGGGAGAGACCCAGTACTTC
>NA|NA|TRBV5-1|TRBJ2-3
CASSLRQSTDTQYF
TGCGCCAGCAGCTTAAGACAGAGCACAGATACGCAGTATTTT
>NA|NA|TRBV7-2|TRBJ1-1
CASSLGGRMNTEAFF
TGTGCCAGCAGCTTAGGTGGCAGGATGAACACTGAAGCTTTCTTT
>NA|NA|TRBV27|TRBJ1-4
CASSLLRAANEKLFF
TGTGCCAGCAGTTTACTACGTGCCGCTAATGAAAAACTGTTTTTT
>NA|TRBD1|TRBV2|TRBJ1-4
CASSGQGLTTNEKLFF
TGTGCCAGCAGTGGACAGGGACTCACAACTAATGAAAAACTGTTTTTT
>NA|NA|TRBV6-5|TRBJ1-2
CASLRQFSYGYTF
TGTGCCAGCCTCCGACAGTTCAGCTATGGCTACACCTTC
>NA|NA|TRBV19|TRBJ1-5
CASSIEGLGQPQHF
TGTGCCAGTAGTATTGAGGGTCTCGGTCAGCCCCAGCATTTT
>NA|NA|TRBV21-1|TRBJ1-1
CASSPGARTGPVAEAFF
TGTGCCAGCAGCCCCGGAGCCAGGACAGGGCCGGTAGCTGAAGCTTTCTTT
>NA|TRBD1|TRBV23-1|TRBJ1-6
CASEETGGLREVYNSPLHF
TGCGCCAGCGAGGAAACAGGGGGCTTGAGGGAGGTATATAATTCACCCCTCCACTTT
>NA|NA|TRBV5-4|TRBJ1-1
CASTRSENTEAFF
TGTGCCAGCACCCGGAGTGAGAACACTGAAGCTTTCTTT
>NA|NA|TRBV12-5|TRBJ1-6
CASGNGDSPLHF
TGTGCTAGTGGGAACGGGGATTCACCCCTCCACTTT
>many|NA|TRBV18|TRBJ1-1
CASSPPVQGGRMNTEAFF
TGTGCCAGCTCACCACCGGTCCAGGGAGGGAGGATGAACACTGAAGCTTTCTTT
>NA|TRBD1|TRBV5-1|TRBJ2-7
CASSTGQGPYVEQYF
TGCGCCAGCAGCACTGGACAGGGGCCCTACGTGGAGCAGTACTTC
>NA|NA|TRBV27|TRBJ1-6
CASRLWKTGGNSPLHF
TGTGCCAGCAGACTCTGGAAGACAGGTGGGAATTCACCCCTCCACTTT
>NA|NA|TRBV19|TRBJ1-4
CASSVAGTQSEKLFF
TGTGCCAGTAGTGTTGCCGGGACACAGAGTGAAAAACTGTTTTTT
>NA|NA|TRBV7-8|TRBJ2-1
CASQGIYNEQFF
TGTGCCAGCCAGGGGATCTACAATGAGCAGTTCTTC
>NA|NA|TRBV9|TRBJ1-1
CASSVWEGPTEAFF
TGTGCCAGCAGCGTATGGGAGGGGCCCACTGAAGCTTTCTTT
>NA|TRBD1|TRBV6-6|TRBJ1-2
CASSHQGQAYGYTF
TGTGCCAGCAGTCACCAAGGACAGGCCTATGGCTACACCTTC
>NA|NA|TRBV3-1/TRBV3-2|TRBJ1-1
CASSLRWGPDTEAFF
TGTGCCAGCAGCCTTCGGTGGGGCCCGGACACTGAAGCTTTCTTT
>NA|TRBD1|TRBV7-6|TRBJ2-7
CASSLAGGQGDEQYF
TGTGCCAGCAGCTTAGCGGGCGGACAGGGCGACGAGCAGTACTTC
>NA|NA|TRBV7-9|TRBJ1-2
CASSSPGVDYTF
TGTGCCAGCAGCTCCCCGGGGGTTGACTACACCTTC